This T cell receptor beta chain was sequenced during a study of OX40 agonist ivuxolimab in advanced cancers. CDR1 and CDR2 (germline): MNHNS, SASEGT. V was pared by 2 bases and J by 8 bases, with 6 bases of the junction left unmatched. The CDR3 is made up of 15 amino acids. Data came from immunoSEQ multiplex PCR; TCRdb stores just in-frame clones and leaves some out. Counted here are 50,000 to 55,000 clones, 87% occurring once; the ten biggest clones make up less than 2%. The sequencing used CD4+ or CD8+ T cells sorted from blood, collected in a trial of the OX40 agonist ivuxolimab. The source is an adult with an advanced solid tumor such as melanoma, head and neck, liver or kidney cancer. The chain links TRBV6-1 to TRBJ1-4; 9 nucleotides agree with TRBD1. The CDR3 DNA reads TGTGCCAGCAGTGAACCGGGACAGGGAAGGGAAAAACTGTTTTTT. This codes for CASSEPGQGREKLFF.